This TCR beta chain was sequenced during a study of cytomegalovirus exposure and HLA in healthy donors. This clone was counted between two and nine times. The PCR had 60 Vbeta and 13 Jbeta primers. Measured with immunoSEQ multiplex PCR; TCRdb has only the in-frame clones, and not every one. This sample carries about 110,000 clones, roughly 80% of them seen once, and the ten largest clones take less than 7.5%. This TCR was sampled from a man younger than 40 in good health and CMV-seropositive. Sequencing input: PBMCs.

Written as DNA, the CDR3 is TGTGCCGCTGGGGGGAATGAGCAGTTCTTC. It yields the protein CAAGGNEQFF. The genes are TRBV6-1 and TRBJ2-1; D perhaps matches TRBD2 (6 bases). This CDR3 has 10 residues. Between the trimmed V and J ends, which lost 11 bases and 7 bases, there was a span of 9 bases. CDR1 and CDR2 from the germline V gene are MNHNS and SASEGT.